A selection of T cell receptor beta chains follows, all from one sample in a study of blood T cell repertoires in COVID-19. Clones were sequenced by immunoSEQ multiplex PCR, and TCRdb holds only the in-frame ones, with some missing. Among roughly 70,000 clones listed, roughly 80% were seen once. The source material was peripheral blood. The receptors here all came from a man aged 60-69 years with COVID-19, enrolled during active disease. Both conserved end residues are part of each CDR3. The D gene is left open where the match is weak. Clone size, where shown, is once, few, many, or a class for clones that have expanded.

.,TRBV3-1/TRBV3-2,TRBJ2-1,TRBD2,TGTGCCAGCAGCTTGGGACTAGCGGGATCACATGAGCAGTTCTTC,CASSLGLAGSHEQFF
few,TRBV19,TRBJ1-6,.,TGTGCCAGTAGTATCGGCAGGAGGAATTCACCCCTCCACTTT,CASSIGRRNSPLHF
few,TRBV19,TRBJ2-2,TRBD2,TGTGCCAGTAGTATGGGTAGCGGGGCATTCACCGGGGAGCTGTTTTTT,CASSMGSGAFTGELFF
.,TRBV7-3,TRBJ2-1,TRBD2,TGTGCCAGCAGCTTATCCCCGACTAGCGGTGAGCAGTTCTTC,CASSLSPTSGEQFF
once,TRBV11-2,TRBJ1-1,.,TGTGCCAGCATACCCCACCTGAGTAGTACTGAAGCTTTCTTT,CASIPHLSSTEAFF
.,TRBV2,TRBJ1-4,TRBD1,TGTGCCAGCAGCCGAAGGACAGGGAGAAGCGAAAAACTGTTTTTT,CASSRRTGRSEKLFF
.,TRBV2,TRBJ2-3,.,TGTGCCAGCAGTGTAATAGCTAGCACAGATACGCAGTATTTT,CASSVIASTDTQYF
.,TRBV29-1,TRBJ2-3,.,TGCAGCGTCCCAGGCGTTTCCAGCACAGATACGCAGTATTTT,CSVPGVSSTDTQYF
.,TRBV7-3,TRBJ2-1,.,TGTGCCAGCAGCTTATCCCAATCTAACAATGAGCAGTTCTTC,CASSLSQSNNEQFF
.,TRBV9,TRBJ2-2,.,TGTGCCAGCAGCGCGTACTCGTCCCCTCGGGGGACCGGGGAGCTGTTTTTT,CASSAYSSPRGTGELFF
.,TRBV6-1,TRBJ1-4,.,TGTGCCAGCAGTGAACTAACTGGAGACGTAGAAAAACTGTTTTTT,CASSELTGDVEKLFF
few,TRBV30,TRBJ1-6,TRBD1,TGTGCCTGGAGAAGGGACAGTTATAATTCACCCCTCCACTTT,CAWRRDSYNSPLHF
once,TRBV11-2,TRBJ2-7,TRBD2,TGTGCCAGCAGCTTACCGACTAGCGGGGGGGCCTACGAGCAGTACTTC,CASSLPTSGGAYEQYF
few,TRBV5-4,TRBJ2-6,TRBD1,TGTGCCACCCCCCGACAGGGAGCTTACTCTGGGGCCAACGTCCTGACTTTC,CATPRQGAYSGANVLTF
.,TRBV24-1,TRBJ1-5,TRBD1,TGTGCCACCAGCCCGGGACAGGGAAGCAATCAGCCCCAGCATTTT,CATSPGQGSNQPQHF
.,TRBV10-1,TRBJ1-3,.,TGCGCCAGTTCCACGGAGGGGTTTCCTGGAAACACCATATATTTT,CASSTEGFPGNTIYF
.,TRBV11-3,TRBJ2-5,TRBD1,TGTGCCAGCAGCAATACCTATTTCAGGGGGCGTGAGACCCAGTACTTC,CASSNTYFRGRETQYF
.,TRBV7-9,TRBJ2-6,.,TGTGCCAGCAGCGATCTTAATGGGGCTCCTGGGGCCAACGTCCTGACTTTC,CASSDLNGAPGANVLTF
.,TRBV5-1,TRBJ2-5,.,TGCGCCAGCAGCCATCCCGGGAGTGGAGAGACCCAGTACTTC,CASSHPGSGETQYF
.,TRBV4-2,TRBJ1-1,.,TGTGCCAGCAGCCAAGTAGAGACTGAAGCTTTCTTT,CASSQVETEAFF
.,TRBV7-9,TRBJ1-1,.,TGTGCCAGCAGTCAACAGGGACTGAACACTGAAGCTTTCTTT,CASSQQGLNTEAFF
.,TRBV9,TRBJ1-1,.,TGTGCCAGCAGCCCCCGCGGCAGGGGCCTGAGAGGCACTGAAGCTTTCTTT,CASSPRGRGLRGTEAFF
.,TRBV28,TRBJ1-2,.,TGTGCCATCTCATTAAGGGGGGGCGGAAGATACCAAGCTAACTATGGCTACACCTTC,CAISLRGGGRYQANYGYTF
.,TRBV15,TRBJ1-5,TRBD1,TGTGCCACGCAGGGACAGATGGATCAGCCCCAGCATTTT,CATQGQMDQPQHF
once,TRBV5-6,TRBJ2-5,.,TGTGCCAGCAGACACGGACAGCCCCAAGAGACCCAGTACTTC,CASRHGQPQETQYF
.,TRBV14,TRBJ2-7,TRBD2,TGTGCCAGCAGCCTCATCTTAGCGGGAACCTACGAGCAGTACTTC,CASSLILAGTYEQYF
few,TRBV11-3,TRBJ2-3,.,TGTGCCAGCAGCCCGGCGGGCGACACAGATACGCAGTATTTT,CASSPAGDTDTQYF
.,TRBV24-1,TRBJ1-1,.,TGTGCCACCAGTGATGGGGGGAAGTACACTGAAGCTTTCTTT,CATSDGGKYTEAFF
.,TRBV28,TRBJ1-5,.,TGTGCCAGCAGTAGCTCGTCGGGGGGCGATCAGCCCCAGCATTTT,CASSSSSGGDQPQHF
.,TRBV5-1,TRBJ2-5,.,TGCGCCAGCAGCTTTGAGGAGACCCAGTACTTC,CASSFEETQYF
.,TRBV4-1,TRBJ2-3,TRBD2,TGCGCCAGCAGCCAATATGGCGGGGGGGCATCGGATACGCAGTATTTT,CASSQYGGGASDTQYF
once,TRBV29-1,TRBJ1-2,TRBD1,TGCAGCGTTGGGGACAGGGTGTTCGGTGGCTACACCTTC,CSVGDRVFGGYTF
.,TRBV2,TRBJ2-5,TRBD2,TGTGCCAGCAGTGAACTAGCGGGGATGGAGACCCAGTACTTC,CASSELAGMETQYF
.,TRBV9,TRBJ1-1,.,TGTGCCAGCAGGAGGGCAGGGGACCTGTACACTGAAGCTTTCTTT,CASRRAGDLYTEAFF
.,TRBV10-3,TRBJ2-7,.,TGTGCCATCAGTGGGGCCGACGAGAAAAGCTCCTACGAGCAGTACTTC,CAISGADEKSSYEQYF
.,TRBV4-2,TRBJ2-7,TRBD1,TGTGCCAGCAGCCAGGGGACAGGGCGATTTATCTCCTACGAGCAGTACTTC,CASSQGTGRFISYEQYF
once,TRBV30,TRBJ2-7,.,TGTGCCTGGAGCACGATGGGGGGCGAGCAGTACTTC,CAWSTMGGEQYF
.,TRBV18,TRBJ1-5,.,TGTGCCAGCTCTTTACAGGATCAGCCCCAGCATTTT,CASSLQDQPQHF
once,TRBV28,TRBJ1-1,.,TGTGCCAGCAGTCCCCCAAGGGGATTCTGGGGCACTGAAGCTTTCTTT,CASSPPRGFWGTEAFF
.,TRBV19,TRBJ1-1,.,TGTGCCAGTATGGAGAGGATGAACACTGAAGCTTTCTTT,CASMERMNTEAFF
few,TRBV2,TRBJ1-2,.,TGTGCCAGCAGCTGGCGGGGCAGGGCGGATGGCTACACCTTC,CASSWRGRADGYTF
.,TRBV24-1,TRBJ2-7,TRBD1,TGTGCCACCAGTGATTTGCGGGACAGTATGGGTGAGGAGCAGTACTTC,CATSDLRDSMGEEQYF
.,TRBV7-2,TRBJ2-5,TRBD2,TGTGCCAGCAGCGACAGGCGGGGGGGGAAAGAGACCCAGTACTTC,CASSDRRGGKETQYF
.,TRBV7-9,TRBJ2-5,.,TGTGCCAGCAGCTCTTCAGAGACCCAGTACTTC,CASSSSETQYF
few,TRBV2,TRBJ2-2,TRBD2,TGTGCCAGCGGGACTAGCGGGGGGCTCGGGGAGCTGTTTTTT,CASGTSGGLGELFF
once,TRBV30,TRBJ2-7,.,TGTGCCTTGGATGGGCTCGTCCACTACGAGCAGTACTTC,CALDGLVHYEQYF